This T cell receptor beta chain was retrieved from a study of cytomegalovirus exposure and HLA in healthy donors. Study-level background: Samples from HLA-typed donors yielded approximately 80 million unique TCRs in an early data release.

Regarding this clone: Its antigen is still unknown.

PCR involved 60 Vbeta and 13 Jbeta primers. TCRdb's copy holds only in-frame clones and misses some; the assay was immunoSEQ multiplex PCR. The table has approximately 170,000 clones, about 81% seen once. CDR3 length equals 14 residues. The J segment lost 5 bases and the V segment lost 3 bases, leaving 4 bases of the junction unmatched. Germline-derived CDR1 and CDR2 are SGDLS and YYNGEE. General observations from the study: It was reported in a later analysis that an Asian-associated ancestry cluster showed fewer N-insertions than the roughly 710-donor mean. Differences between HLA loci emerged in a later analysis of TCR association rates, with DRB1 most and HLA-C fewest.

The sequencing sample was made of PBMCs. The rearrangement joins TRBV9 to TRBJ2-7; 11 bases agree with TRBD1. The source is a man aged 30-40 years in good health and CMV-seropositive. The CDR3 sequence is CASSGGQGAHEQYF. DNA of the CDR3: TGTGCCAGCAGCGGAGGACAGGGGGCCCACGAGCAGTACTTC.